The rows below give T cell receptor beta chains drawn from one sample of a study of OX40 agonist ivuxolimab in advanced cancers. TCRdb's table, derived via immunoSEQ multiplex PCR, lists solely in-frame clones and lacks some. Of tens of thousands of clones detected, 80% to 85% appear once; the ten largest clones hold roughly 6.8%. This specimen was CD4+ or CD8+ T cells sorted from blood, taken in a trial of the OX40 agonist ivuxolimab. All receptors come from an adult with an advanced solid tumor such as melanoma, head and neck, liver or kidney cancer. CDR3s include the opening cysteine and the closing phenylalanine or tryptophan. Each record gives: J gene, V gene, D gene, clone size, CDR3 protein, CDR3 DNA. The D gene is left open where the match is weak. Only part of the rows carry a size: once, few, many, or a class if the clone is expanded.

J: TRBJ1-1; V: TRBV30; D: .; size: .; CDR3: CARARGGNTEAFF; DNA: TGTGCCCGGGCTCGAGGCGGGAACACTGAAGCTTTCTTT
J: TRBJ2-5; V: TRBV7-6; D: .; size: few; CDR3: CASSFMFQETQYF; DNA: TGTGCCAGCAGCTTTATGTTCCAAGAGACCCAGTACTTC
J: TRBJ2-7; V: TRBV5-1; D: .; size: .; CDR3: CASSATISSYEQYF; DNA: TGCGCCAGCAGCGCGACCATAAGCTCCTACGAGCAGTACTTC
J: TRBJ2-2; V: TRBV7-8; D: TRBD2; size: .; CDR3: CASSPREGTFTGELFF; DNA: TGTGCCAGCAGCCCCCGGGAGGGAACATTCACCGGGGAGCTGTTTTTT
J: TRBJ1-4; V: TRBV7-9; D: .; size: .; CDR3: CASSSSAGGSGLFF; DNA: TGTGCCAGCAGCTCCTCGGCGGGGGGGTCGGGACTGTTTTTT
J: TRBJ1-2; V: TRBV7-3; D: .; size: .; CDR3: CASSLTGTGNGYTF; DNA: TGTGCCAGCAGCTTAACGGGAACAGGGAATGGCTACACCTTC
J: TRBJ1-4; V: TRBV29-1; D: .; size: .; CDR3: CSVGPGATNEKLFF; DNA: TGCAGCGTTGGCCCAGGGGCAACTAATGAAAAACTGTTTTTT
J: TRBJ2-5; V: TRBV5-1; D: TRBD2; size: .; CDR3: CASSLGLAGGEETQYF; DNA: TGCGCCAGCAGCTTGGGACTAGCGGGGGGAGAGGAGACCCAGTACTTC
J: TRBJ2-5; V: TRBV19; D: .; size: .; CDR3: CASSKTGSGETQYF; DNA: TGTGCCAGTAGTAAAACAGGGTCAGGAGAGACCCAGTACTTC
J: TRBJ2-1; V: TRBV7-3; D: .; size: .; CDR3: CASSLGLAAYNEQFF; DNA: TGTGCCAGCAGCTTAGGGCTAGCCGCCTACAATGAGCAGTTCTTC
J: TRBJ2-7; V: TRBV4-2; D: TRBD1; size: .; CDR3: CASSLGQVYEQYF; DNA: TGTGCCAGCAGCTTGGGACAGGTTTACGAGCAGTACTTC
J: TRBJ1-1; V: TRBV7-9; D: .; size: .; CDR3: CASSMRAYTEAFF; DNA: TGTGCCAGCAGCATGAGGGCGTACACTGAAGCTTTCTTT
J: TRBJ1-4; V: TRBV4-3; D: .; size: .; CDR3: CASSQENSATNEKLFF; DNA: TGCGCCAGCAGCCAGGAGAACAGTGCAACTAATGAAAAACTGTTTTTT
J: TRBJ2-7; V: TRBV21-1; D: .; size: .; CDR3: CASSTRGLRCGTFEQYF; DNA: TGTGCCAGCAGCACAAGGGGCTTGCGATGCGGTACTTTCGAGCAGTACTTC
J: TRBJ1-4; V: TRBV4-1; D: .; size: .; CDR3: CASSQDGVPATNEKLFF; DNA: TGCGCCAGCAGCCAAGATGGGGTCCCCGCAACTAATGAAAAACTGTTTTTT
J: TRBJ2-2; V: TRBV27; D: .; size: .; CDR3: CASSLSWGLGTGELFF; DNA: TGTGCCAGCAGTTTATCGTGGGGACTTGGCACCGGGGAGCTGTTTTTT
J: TRBJ2-2; V: TRBV5-6; D: .; size: .; CDR3: CASSRLGGATTGELFF; DNA: TGTGCCAGCAGCCGGTTGGGGGGCGCTACCACCGGGGAGCTGTTTTTT
J: TRBJ2-7; V: TRBV7-9; D: .; size: once; CDR3: CASSLGGRNEQYF; DNA: TGTGCCAGCAGCCTCGGAGGCAGAAACGAGCAGTACTTC
J: TRBJ2-2; V: TRBV6-5; D: .; size: .; CDR3: CASKPPGGTGELFF; DNA: TGTGCCAGCAAGCCGCCAGGGGGGACCGGGGAGCTGTTTTTT
J: TRBJ1-6; V: TRBV21-1; D: .; size: few; CDR3: CASSKASRTDYNSPLHF; DNA: TGTGCCAGCAGCAAAGCGTCGAGGACAGACTATAATTCACCCCTCCACTTT
J: TRBJ2-7; V: TRBV28; D: .; size: .; CDR3: CASSLGGREQYF; DNA: TGTGCCAGCAGTTTAGGGGGGCGCGAGCAGTACTTC
J: TRBJ2-3; V: TRBV7-9; D: TRBD2; size: .; CDR3: CASSLAASGTWDTQYF; DNA: TGTGCCAGCAGCTTAGCGGCAAGCGGGACTTGGGATACGCAGTATTTT
J: TRBJ2-3; V: TRBV2; D: .; size: .; CDR3: CASSQVGGSTDTQYF; DNA: TGTGCCAGCAGCCAGGTGGGCGGAAGCACAGATACGCAGTATTTT
J: TRBJ2-2; V: TRBV2; D: TRBD2; size: .; CDR3: CASSRGLAETGELFF; DNA: TGTGCCAGCAGCCGCGGACTAGCGGAGACCGGGGAGCTGTTTTTT
J: TRBJ2-1; V: TRBV30; D: .; size: .; CDR3: CAWSWDGIGSYNEQFF; DNA: TGTGCCTGGAGTTGGGACGGGATAGGGTCCTACAATGAGCAGTTCTTC
J: TRBJ2-5; V: TRBV6-1; D: .; size: .; CDR3: CASSDLTHSQETQYF; DNA: TGTGCCAGCAGTGACCTTACCCATTCTCAAGAGACCCAGTACTTC
J: TRBJ2-4; V: TRBV5-6; D: .; size: once; CDR3: CASSLGSAMVQYF; DNA: TGTGCCAGCAGCCTTGGGTCGGCAATGGTTCAGTACTTC
J: TRBJ1-1; V: TRBV6-5; D: .; size: .; CDR3: CASSSSLQGDTEAFF; DNA: TGTGCCAGCAGCTCCAGTTTACAGGGTGACACTGAAGCTTTCTTT
J: TRBJ2-7; V: TRBV7-2; D: .; size: once; CDR3: CASSQGVAREQYF; DNA: TGTGCCAGCAGCCAAGGGGTCGCGCGCGAGCAGTACTTC
J: TRBJ1-1; V: TRBV27; D: TRBD1; size: .; CDR3: CASSLSSVQGAGGNTEAFF; DNA: TGTGCCAGCAGTTTATCGTCGGTCCAGGGGGCTGGTGGGAACACTGAAGCTTTCTTT
J: TRBJ2-2; V: TRBV27; D: .; size: .; CDR3: CASSFSGNTGELFF; DNA: TGTGCCAGCAGTTTTTCCGGGAACACCGGGGAGCTGTTTTTT
J: TRBJ2-5; V: TRBV9; D: TRBD1; size: .; CDR3: CASSGGGTGGVGTHETQYF; DNA: TGTGCCAGCAGCGGAGGTGGGACAGGGGGCGTAGGGACCCACGAGACCCAGTACTTC
J: TRBJ2-1; V: TRBV30; D: .; size: .; CDR3: CAWTRYDNEQFF; DNA: TGTGCCTGGACCCGTTACGACAATGAGCAGTTCTTC
J: TRBJ2-7; V: TRBV5-5; D: TRBD1; size: .; CDR3: CASSVMTGGESYEQYF; DNA: TGTGCCAGCAGCGTAATGACAGGGGGCGAATCCTACGAGCAGTACTTC
J: TRBJ1-5; V: TRBV28; D: TRBD1; size: .; CDR3: CASSLGGGRQPQHF; DNA: TGTGCCAGCAGTTTAGGAGGGGGCAGGCAGCCCCAGCATTTT
J: TRBJ2-1; V: TRBV7-9; D: .; size: .; CDR3: CASSLLRDYNEQFF; DNA: TGTGCCAGCAGCTTACTCCGGGACTACAATGAGCAGTTCTTC
J: TRBJ1-1; V: TRBV6-5; D: TRBD1; size: .; CDR3: CASSYSTGFNTEAFF; DNA: TGTGCCAGCAGTTACTCGACAGGGTTCAACACTGAAGCTTTCTTT
J: TRBJ2-2; V: TRBV19; D: .; size: .; CDR3: CASSRARNTGELFF; DNA: TGTGCCAGTAGTAGAGCCCGCAACACCGGGGAGCTGTTTTTT
J: TRBJ1-6; V: TRBV18; D: TRBD1; size: .; CDR3: CASSPGTGANSPLHF; DNA: TGTGCCAGCTCACCGGGGACAGGGGCTAATTCACCCCTCCACTTT
J: TRBJ1-2; V: TRBV18; D: .; size: .; CDR3: CASSLVPGHSNYGYTF; DNA: TGTGCCAGCTCGCTCGTTCCGGGACATTCTAACTATGGCTACACCTTC
J: TRBJ2-5; V: TRBV7-9; D: .; size: once; CDR3: CASSLVAAQETQYF; DNA: TGTGCCAGCAGCTTAGTGGCAGCCCAAGAGACCCAGTACTTC
J: TRBJ1-3; V: TRBV7-2; D: TRBD1; size: .; CDR3: CASSPGQGLIGNTIYF; DNA: TGTGCCAGCAGCCCGGGACAGGGTTTAATTGGAAACACCATATATTTT
J: TRBJ1-1; V: TRBV7-8; D: .; size: few; CDR3: CASSLGLRNTEAFF; DNA: TGTGCCAGCAGCTTGGGGTTAAGGAACACTGAAGCTTTCTTT
J: TRBJ2-2; V: TRBV2; D: TRBD2; size: once; CDR3: CAIVAGSNTGELFF; DNA: TGTGCCATAGTAGCGGGCTCGAACACCGGGGAGCTGTTTTTT
J: TRBJ1-1; V: TRBV11-2; D: .; size: .; CDR3: CASTLRVTEAFF; DNA: TGTGCCAGCACCTTAAGGGTGACTGAAGCTTTCTTT
J: TRBJ1-1; V: TRBV10-3; D: .; size: few; CDR3: CAIKEGPENTEAFF; DNA: TGTGCCATCAAGGAAGGGCCGGAGAACACTGAAGCTTTCTTT
J: TRBJ2-2; V: TRBV7-3; D: TRBD1; size: .; CDR3: CASSLEGQGGTGELFF; DNA: TGTGCCAGCAGCTTAGAAGGACAGGGAGGCACCGGGGAGCTGTTTTTT